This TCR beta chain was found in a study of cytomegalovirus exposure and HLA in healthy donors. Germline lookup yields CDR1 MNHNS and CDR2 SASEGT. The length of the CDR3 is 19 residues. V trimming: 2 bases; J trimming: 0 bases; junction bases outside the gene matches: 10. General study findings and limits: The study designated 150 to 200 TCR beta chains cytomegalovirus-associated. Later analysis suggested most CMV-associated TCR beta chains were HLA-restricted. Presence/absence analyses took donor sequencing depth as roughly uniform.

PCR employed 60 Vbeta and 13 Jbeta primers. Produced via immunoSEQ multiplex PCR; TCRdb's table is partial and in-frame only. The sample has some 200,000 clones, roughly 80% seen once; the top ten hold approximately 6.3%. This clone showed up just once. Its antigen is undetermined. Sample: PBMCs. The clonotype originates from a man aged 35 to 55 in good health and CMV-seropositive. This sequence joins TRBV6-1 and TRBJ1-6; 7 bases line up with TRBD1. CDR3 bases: TGTGCCAGCAGTGAAAGACTTAAGGGGGCGACCTCCTATAATTCACCCCTCCACTTT. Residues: CASSERLKGATSYNSPLHF.